Each of the 19 T cell receptor beta chains below was sequenced from the same sample in a study of Ad26.COV2.S vaccination and SARS-CoV-2 variants (dated by TCRdb to about 2021). Library generation was performed with the immunoSEQ multiplex PCR assay. TCRdb holds this immuneACCESS table with in-frame rearrangements only. Some clones are missing; in checked studies, unresolved V genes explain under half, and the rest has no known cause. The sample table contains about 680,000 clones; only one count was recorded for about 90% of them. The top ten hold around 1.4% of the sample. This specimen's treatment or condition label, interpreted: around 19 received Ad26.COV2.S at low or high dose, single or two shots; several received placebo; per-sample allocation not given. Repertoires of vaccine and placebo recipients were sequenced from samples collected on day 63 after the first injection. Sequences were derived from peripheral blood, sampled in a trial of Ad26.COV2.S vaccine versus placebo. All receptors derive from a person between 18 and 65 years old who received the Ad26.COV2.S COVID-19 vaccine or a placebo.

J is TRBJ2-7 and V is TRBV4-2; D may be TRBD1 or TRBD2 (5 bases each). V dropped 5 bases and J dropped 3 bases, with 11 bases sitting between them. CDR3 length: 13 residues. Germline CDR1 reads LGHNA; CDR2 reads YNFKEQ. CDR3 amino acids: CASSSWDLYEQYF. CDR3 coding DNA: TGTGCCAGCAGCTCATGGGACCTCTACGAGCAGTACTTC.

The V gene is TRBV2, the J gene TRBJ2-7, with 11 bases identical to TRBD2. The CDR3 contains 14 residues. Germline CDR1 SNHLY, CDR2 FYNNEI. V shed 6 bases and J 7 bases; nucleotides not matched to a gene: 8. CDR3 sequence (DNA): TGTGCCAGCAGGATAGCGGGAGGGACGGGGGAGCAGTACTTC. This encodes CASRIAGGTGEQYF.

The rearrangement joins TRBV7-3 to TRBJ2-1, with D unresolved. Trimming pared 1 base from V and 1 base from J, leaving 14 bases between. The CDR3 is 17 residues long. The germline gives CDR1 SGHTA, CDR2 FQGTGA. This CDR3 reads CASSLSHGTQSYNEQFF. The DNA of the CDR3 is TGTGCCAGCAGCTTAAGTCATGGTACCCAGTCCTACAATGAGCAGTTCTTC. Full variable domain (missing parts from reference TRBV7-3 and TRBJ2-1): GAGVSQTPSNKVTEKGKYVELRCDPISGHTALYWYRQSLGQGPEFLIYFQGTGAADDSGLPNDRFFAVRPEGSVSTLKIQRTERGDSAVYLCASSLSHGTQSYNEQFFGPGTRLTVL.

V and J are TRBV19 and TRBJ1-2; no reliable D call. CDR3 length equals 12 residues. Trimming stripped 5 bases from V and 4 bases from J, with 8 bases between. Looked up from germline, CDR1 is LNHDA and CDR2 is SQIVND (reference sequence). The CDR3 DNA sequence: TGTGCCAGTAGTTCTCGGAGCTATGGCTACACCTTC. Protein: CASSSRSYGYTF.

CDR3 DNA sequence: TGTGCCACCAGCAGAGGTGGGAGCTCCTACAATGAGCAGTTCTTC. Encoded protein: CATSRGGSSYNEQFF. This chain connects TRBV15 to TRBJ2-1; tentative D call: TRBD2 (5 bases). Germline V gene data show CDR1 as LNHNV and CDR2 as YYDKDF (reference sequence). The CDR3 totals 15 residues. Trimming cost V 1 base and J 0 bases, with 7 bases left between them.

The CDR3 protein is CASRRAGGETQYF. In DNA form, the CDR3 reads TGTGCCAGCAGGAGAGCGGGGGGGGAGACCCAGTACTTC. The chain couples TRBV6-5 to TRBJ2-5; 10 nucleotides align to TRBD2. The CDR3 sequence is 13 residues long. V trimming: 6 bases; J trimming: 5 bases; junction bases outside the gene matches: 3. Per the germline V gene, CDR1 is MNHEY and CDR2 is SVGAGI.

The V call is TRBV6-5, the J call TRBJ2-4, with D unresolved. This CDR3 is built from 13 residues. The V end was cut by 7 bases, the J end by 5 bases, with 12 bases between. Germline V gene sequence: CDR1 MNHEY, CDR2 SVGAGI. In DNA, the CDR3 is TGTGCCAGCAAAGGAAATTCTGAAAACATTCAGTACTTC. This codes for CASKGNSENIQYF.

J is TRBJ2-1 and V is TRBV24-1; the D call may be TRBD1 or TRBD2 (5 bases each). Germline lookup yields CDR1 KGHDR and CDR2 SFDVKD. The germline V and J ends were trimmed by 3 bases and 15 bases, with 23 bases remaining between them. The CDR3 covers 15 residues. The CDR3 region is CATSDARESGRNRFF. DNA of the CDR3: TGTGCCACCAGTGATGCCAGGGAGTCCGGACGGAATCGGTTCTTC.

The gene calls are TRBV7-3 and TRBJ2-2; no clear D. The CDR3 totals 16 residues. CDR1 and CDR2 (germline): SGHTA, FQGTGA. The germline V and J ends were trimmed by 5 bases and 4 bases, with 17 bases remaining between them. The CDR3 is CASSRNSGPGTGELFF. For the CDR3, the DNA is TGTGCCAGCAGCCGTAACTCCGGACCAGGCACCGGGGAGCTGTTTTTT.

The CDR3 reads CASSQVGSGGVHNEQFF. DNA for the CDR3: TGCGCCAGCAGCCAAGTCGGAAGCGGGGGGGTCCACAATGAGCAGTTCTTC. The chain is built from TRBV4-3 and TRBJ2-1; 10 bases are a match to TRBD2. The CDR3 has 17 residues. The V gene end was trimmed by 1 base and the J gene end by 5 bases; junction bases not matched to a gene: 8. The germline CDR1 and CDR2 sequences are LGHNA and YSLEER.

This clone was observed once. The rearrangement joins TRBV30 to TRBJ2-7; 7 bases align to TRBD1. The CDR3 consists of 13 residues. Germline V CDR1 and CDR2: GTSNPN, SVGIG (reference sequence). Trimming cost V 0 bases and J 7 bases; bases outside gene matches: 6. Here the CDR3 reads CAWSVRPGGEQYF. The CDR3 coding sequence is TGTGCCTGGAGTGTACGACCAGGGGGAGAGCAGTACTTC.

This chain joins TRBV15 and TRBJ2-4, with TRBD1 matching 7 bases. The CDR3 length is 16 residues. Germline values: CDR1 LNHNV, CDR2 YYDKDF (reference sequence). Unmatched junction bases numbered 5, after V lost 0 bases and J lost 3 bases. For the CDR3, the DNA is TGTGCCACCAGCAGAGATCGGGGACAGAGCAAAAACATTCAGTACTTC. This sequence encodes CATSRDRGQSKNIQYF. The whole variable domain, filled in from reference TRBV15 and TRBJ2-4, reads DAMVIQNPRYQVTQFGKPVTLSCSQTLNHNVMYWYQQKSSQAPKLLFHYYDKDFNNEADTPDNFQSRRPNTSFCFLDIRSPGLGDTAMYLCATSRDRGQSKNIQYFGAGTRLSVL.

The chain combines TRBV5-6 with TRBJ2-6; D may be TRBD2 (6 bases). Trimming pared 4 bases from V and 6 bases from J, leaving 14 bases between. The germline V gene encodes CDR1 SGHDT and CDR2 YYEEEE. The CDR3 runs to 15 residues. CDR3 protein: CASSTRGPLANVLTF. CDR3 in DNA: TGTGCCAGCAGCACGCGGGGCCCTCTGGCCAACGTCCTGACTTTC.

This chain connects TRBV2 to TRBJ2-5; TRBD2 might be the D (6 bases). The germline CDR1 and CDR2 sequences are SNHLY and FYNNEI. The V and J ends lost 7 bases and 2 bases respectively, with 11 bases between them. This CDR3 comprises 13 residues. The CDR3 loop is CASKNGGQETQYF. CDR3 DNA sequence: TGTGCCAGCAAGAATGGGGGGCAAGAGACCCAGTACTTC.

The genes are TRBV30 and TRBJ1-4; no firm D call. Germline V lookup: CDR1 GTSNPN, CDR2 SVGIG (reference sequence). The V and J ends lost 2 bases and 10 bases respectively, with 11 bases between them. The CDR3 totals 12 residues. CDR3 region: CAWSPLFGKLFF. The CDR3 DNA reads TGTGCCTGGAGTCCGCTGTTCGGAAAACTGTTTTTT.

This rearrangement joins TRBV18 to TRBJ1-1, with unresolved D. CDR1 and CDR2 from the germline V gene are KGHSH and LQKENI. CDR3 size: 13 residues. The V end lost 6 bases, the J end lost 0 bases, and 8 bases lay between the germline ends. The CDR3 region is CASSPTVNTEAFF. The CDR3 nucleotides read TGTGCCAGCTCGCCAACAGTGAACACTGAAGCTTTCTTT.

The chain has TRBV5-4 and TRBJ2-7, with D perhaps matching TRBD2 (5 bases). The germline V gene encodes CDR1 SGHNT and CDR2 YYREEE (reference sequence). The length of the CDR3 is 14 residues. V lost 4 bases to trimming and J lost 9 bases, with 20 bases between them. The CDR3 protein is CASSDARDALGQYF. In DNA, the CDR3 is TGTGCCAGCAGCGACGCCCGGGATGCCCTCGGGCAGTACTTC.

This clone appeared a few times. The V call is TRBV7-3, the J call TRBJ2-7, with D perhaps TRBD2 (6 bases). Per germline, CDR1 SGHTA and CDR2 FQGTGA. Trimming pared 5 bases from V and 0 bases from J, leaving 11 bases between. The CDR3 has 14 amino acids. CDR3 protein: CASSETSSSYEQYF. The DNA for the CDR3 is TGTGCCAGCAGCGAGACTAGTAGCTCCTACGAGCAGTACTTC.

A remark on this clone: The junction shows a germline mismatch at one end, possibly a read error. V and J are TRBV13 and TRBJ2-1; no firm D call. This CDR3 region has 13 residues. The germline V gene has CDR1 PRHDT and CDR2 FYEKMQ (reference sequence). CDR3 sequence: CASSLGGYTEQFF. The CDR3 bases are TGTGCCAGCAGCTTAGGCGGATACACTGAGCAGTTCTTC.